Listed below are T cell receptor beta chains from one sample, sequenced in a study of beta chain features in type 1 diabetes. Libraries were prepared by immunoSEQ multiplex PCR; TCRdb keeps only in-frame clonotypes and omits some of them. This sample yields hundreds of thousands of clones, of which 30% are seen a single time; around 0.065% belongs to the top ten. The material sequenced was naive CD4+ T cells from blood. Source of these receptors: a man between 18 and 29 years old in good health. The CDR3 runs from the conserved cysteine through the conserved F or W. A D gene is named only where the DNA matches it firmly. Expanded clones are given a class, and other clones once, few, many or no size at all.

TRBJ2-1	-	TRBD2	TRBV6-4	CASRLTSVTEQFF	TGTGCCAGCAGGCTTACTAGCGTTACTGAGCAGTTCTTC
TRBJ2-1	-	-	TRBV27	CASSDGRYNEQFF	TGTGCCAGCAGTGACGGAAGGTACAATGAGCAGTTCTTC
TRBJ2-7	few	TRBD2	TRBV2	CASSRLAAYEQYF	TGTGCCAGCAGTAGACTAGCGGCCTACGAGCAGTACTTC
TRBJ1-1	once	-	TRBV7-3	CASSAQWNTEAFF	TGTGCCAGCAGCGCTCAATGGAACACTGAAGCTTTCTTT
TRBJ2-1	-	-	TRBV15	CATSRDQGGEQFF	TGTGCCACCAGCAGAGATCAGGGCGGTGAGCAGTTCTTC
TRBJ2-7	-	-	TRBV28	CASSFTGASHEQYF	TGTGCCAGCAGTTTCACGGGAGCCTCCCACGAGCAGTACTTC
TRBJ1-5	few	-	TRBV7-2	CASSVVVSNQPQHF	TGTGCCAGCAGCGTCGTAGTTAGCAATCAGCCCCAGCATTTT
TRBJ2-3	-	-	TRBV29-1	CSVEEVEDTQYF	TGCAGCGTTGAAGAGGTCGAAGATACGCAGTATTTT
TRBJ2-7	-	TRBD2	TRBV30	CAWSRGLAGRAIHEQYF	TGTGCCTGGAGTAGGGGACTAGCGGGCCGAGCTATCCACGAGCAGTACTTC
TRBJ2-5	-	-	TRBV28	CASRRFGRTQETQYF	TGTGCCAGCAGACGATTCGGACGCACCCAAGAGACCCAGTACTTC
TRBJ2-5	-	TRBD1	TRBV7-3	CASSLDREKTQYF	TGTGCCAGCAGCTTAGACAGGGAGAAGACCCAGTACTTC
TRBJ2-7	-	-	TRBV28	CASSTGTPSYEQYF	TGTGCCAGCAGCACCGGGACACCTTCCTACGAGCAGTACTTC
TRBJ2-2	-	-	TRBV7-8	CASLDRARTGELFF	TGTGCCAGCCTCGACAGAGCGAGGACCGGGGAGCTGTTTTTT
TRBJ2-2	few	-	TRBV9	CASSVDTRRAGELFF	TGTGCCAGCAGCGTAGATACCCGTCGTGCCGGGGAGCTGTTTTTT
TRBJ2-1	-	-	TRBV18	CASSTGPNEQFF	TGTGCCAGCTCTACAGGGCCCAATGAGCAGTTCTTC
TRBJ2-7	few	TRBD2	TRBV13	CASSWGLAGASYEQYF	TGTGCCAGCAGCTGGGGACTAGCGGGAGCCTCCTACGAGCAGTACTTC
TRBJ2-7	few	-	TRBV29-1	CSVVRVRGEQYF	TGCAGCGTTGTGAGGGTTAGGGGAGAGCAGTACTTC
TRBJ2-7	-	TRBD2	TRBV10-3	CAISEAGTSGRTAHYEQYF	TGTGCCATCAGTGAGGCCGGGACTAGCGGTCGGACCGCACACTACGAGCAGTACTTC
TRBJ2-5	-	-	TRBV19	CASSIVGGEETQYF	TGTGCCAGTAGTATAGTGGGGGGAGAAGAGACCCAGTACTTC
TRBJ1-5	-	TRBD1	TRBV25-1	CASSDGDRAFGNQPQHF	TGTGCCAGCAGTGATGGGGACAGGGCGTTCGGCAATCAGCCCCAGCATTTT
TRBJ1-2	-	-	TRBV30	CAWSPGKLYTF	TGTGCCTGGAGTCCTGGGAAGCTTTACACCTTC
TRBJ1-2	-	-	TRBV15	CATSQQPNYGYTF	TGTGCCACCAGTCAACAACCCAACTATGGCTACACCTTC
TRBJ2-6	few	-	TRBV30	CAWDRAFTGANVLTF	TGTGCCTGGGACCGGGCCTTTACTGGGGCCAACGTCCTGACTTTC
TRBJ1-1	few	-	TRBV30	CAWSVPRFRDTEAFF	TGTGCCTGGAGTGTACCCAGGTTCCGGGACACTGAAGCTTTCTTT
TRBJ2-5	-	-	TRBV7-9	CASSLALISQETQYF	TGTGCCAGCAGCTTAGCGTTAATTTCCCAAGAGACCCAGTACTTC
TRBJ1-5	-	-	TRBV30	CAWDTGRGNQPQHF	TGTGCCTGGGACACGGGTCGGGGCAATCAGCCCCAGCATTTT
TRBJ2-3	-	-	TRBV5-1	CASSSDGGRPTDTQYF	TGCGCCAGCAGCTCGGATGGGGGCCGACCCACAGATACGCAGTATTTT
TRBJ2-3	few	TRBD2	TRBV28	CASRLLASTDTQYF	TGTGCCAGCAGATTACTAGCGAGCACAGATACGCAGTATTTT
TRBJ2-1	few	-	TRBV7-9	CASEHDYNEQFF	TGTGCCAGTGAACATGACTACAATGAGCAGTTCTTC
TRBJ2-3	-	-	TRBV7-3	CASSLTAGPDTQYF	TGTGCCAGCAGCTTAACAGCGGGCCCAGATACGCAGTATTTT
TRBJ2-1	-	TRBD2	TRBV4-3	CASSLPGLAAKQFF	TGCGCCAGCAGCCTTCCGGGACTAGCGGCCAAGCAGTTCTTC